This T cell receptor (beta chain) was captured by sequencing in a study of blood T cell repertoires in COVID-19. The table came from immunoSEQ multiplex PCR; TCRdb's copy has only in-frame clones and leaves some out. The sample has some 300,000 clones; 88% are singletons. Per germline, CDR1 SGHTA and CDR2 FQGNSA. The J segment lost 7 bases and the V segment lost 1 base, leaving 10 bases of the junction unmatched. This CDR3 region has 16 residues. Cohort 3 donors counted as recovered after two negative PCRs, clearance, or resolved symptoms. Sequencing was done on a sample of PBMCs or T cells enriched from blood (not recorded which). This sequence joins TRBV7-2 and TRBJ2-3; 8 nucleotides line up with TRBD2. The TCR comes from a woman under 40 who had recovered from COVID-19. This CDR3 reads CASSLVWRGAGNTQYF. The CDR3 region has the DNA TGTGCCAGCAGCTTAGTTTGGCGGGGGGCGGGAAATACGCAGTATTTT.